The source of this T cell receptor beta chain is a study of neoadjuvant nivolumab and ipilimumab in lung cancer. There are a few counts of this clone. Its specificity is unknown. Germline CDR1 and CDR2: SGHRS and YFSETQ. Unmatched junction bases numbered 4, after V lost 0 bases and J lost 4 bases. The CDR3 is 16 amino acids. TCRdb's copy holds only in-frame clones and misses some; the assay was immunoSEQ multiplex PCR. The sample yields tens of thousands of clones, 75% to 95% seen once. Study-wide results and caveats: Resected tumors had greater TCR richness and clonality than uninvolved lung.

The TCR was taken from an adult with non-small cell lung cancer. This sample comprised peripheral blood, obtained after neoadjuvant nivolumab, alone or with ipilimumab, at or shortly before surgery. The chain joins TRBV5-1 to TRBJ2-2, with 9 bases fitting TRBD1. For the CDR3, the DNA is TGCGCCAGCAGCTTGGACGTGACAGGGGGCACCGGGGAGCTGTTTTTT. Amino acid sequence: CASSLDVTGGTGELFF.